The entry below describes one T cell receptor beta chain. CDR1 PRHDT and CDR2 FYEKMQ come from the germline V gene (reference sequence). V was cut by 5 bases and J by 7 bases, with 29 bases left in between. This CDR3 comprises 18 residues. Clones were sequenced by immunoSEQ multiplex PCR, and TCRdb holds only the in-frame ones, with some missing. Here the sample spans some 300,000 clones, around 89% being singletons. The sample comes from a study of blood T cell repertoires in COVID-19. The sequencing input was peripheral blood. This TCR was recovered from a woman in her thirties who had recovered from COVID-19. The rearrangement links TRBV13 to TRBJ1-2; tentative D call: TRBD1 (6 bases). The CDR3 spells CASSPTDIFYRDSRGYTF. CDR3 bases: TGTGCCAGCAGCCCAACAGATATATTCTACAGGGATTCTCGTGGCTACACCTTC.